This T cell receptor (beta chain) was identified during a study of blood T cell repertoires in COVID-19. Study-level background: Donors in the United States, Italy and Spain gave samples during acute or convalescent COVID-19. Sources were T cells, B-cell-depleted T cells, or PBMCs; the material itself was cDNA or gDNA.

With regard to this clone: This specimen includes other DNA sequences encoding the same CDR3.

The CDR3 covers 14 residues. Trimming took 3 bases from V and 6 from J; bases not matched to a gene: 0. Germline V lookup: CDR1 LGHDT, CDR2 YNNKEL (reference sequence). As processed by the authors: Scientists estimated how many nucleated cells there were by amplifying reference gene primers. The assay was immunoSEQ multiplex PCR, and TCRdb's table has in-frame clones only and misses some. Clone size and the V and J calls come from that table; the DNA yielded D and trimming. The sample yields 300,000 to 400,000 clones, around 83% seen once. The sample taken for sequencing was peripheral blood. The sequence was obtained from a young man with active or convalescent COVID-19. V is TRBV3-1 (or the pseudogene TRBV3-2) and J is TRBJ1-6; 9 bases map to TRBD1. Written as DNA, the CDR3 is TGTGCCAGCAGCCAGGACAGGGGTAATTCACCCCTCCACTTT. As protein: CASSQDRGNSPLHF.